A selection of T cell receptor beta chains follows, all from one sample in a study of blood T cell repertoires in COVID-19. The repertoire was sequenced with immunoSEQ multiplex PCR; TCRdb's copy has only in-frame clones and lacks some. This table holds some 200,000 clones, about four fifths found once. Sequencing was done on a sample of peripheral blood. The source is a woman of 80 years or more with COVID-19, enrolled during active disease. CDR3s include the opening cysteine and the closing phenylalanine or tryptophan. A D gene is named only where the DNA matches it firmly. The listing skips clone size in some rows; elsewhere it reads once, few, many or a size class.

TRBV5-4,NA,TRBJ1-3,NA,CASSHASVGEHSGNTIYF,TGTGCCAGCAGCCACGCCTCGGTGGGCGAACACTCTGGAAACACCATATATTTT
TRBV14,TRBD2,TRBJ2-1,NA,CASSRSRSGTRHNEQFF,TGTGCCAGCAGCCGAAGCCGATCCGGGACTAGACACAATGAGCAGTTCTTC
TRBV18,TRBD1,TRBJ2-7,NA,CASSPGTAGNEQYF,TGTGCCAGCTCACCAGGGACAGCCGGCAACGAGCAGTACTTC
TRBV24-1,NA,TRBJ1-1,NA,CATADSSNTEAFF,TGTGCCACCGCGGACAGTTCTAACACTGAAGCTTTCTTT
TRBV27,NA,TRBJ1-5,few,CATAHRGTSASNQPQHF,TGTGCCACCGCCCACCGCGGAACATCGGCCAGCAATCAGCCCCAGCATTTT
TRBV9,NA,TRBJ1-4,NA,CASSTPGANEKLFF,TGTGCCAGCAGCACACCCGGGGCTAATGAAAAACTGTTTTTT
TRBV18,NA,TRBJ1-2,NA,CASSRGRDGYTF,TGTGCCAGCTCTCGAGGCAGGGATGGCTACACCTTC
TRBV6-6,NA,TRBJ1-5,NA,CASSRQDSNQPQHF,TGTGCCAGCAGCAGACAAGATAGCAATCAGCCCCAGCATTTT
TRBV3-1/TRBV3-2,TRBD1,TRBJ1-2,NA,CASSPSDRGKDGYTF,TGTGCCAGCAGCCCCAGTGACAGGGGGAAGGATGGCTACACCTTC
TRBV3-1/TRBV3-2,NA,TRBJ1-1,NA,CASSSEGTLSNTEAFF,TGTGCCAGCAGCTCCGAGGGGACATTGTCGAACACTGAAGCTTTCTTT
TRBV6-5,TRBD1,TRBJ1-5,NA,CAAGQVGQPQHF,TGTGCCGCTGGACAGGTCGGGCAGCCCCAGCATTTT
TRBV3-1/TRBV3-2,NA,TRBJ2-7,NA,CASSQDPRGKYF,TGTGCCAGCAGCCAAGATCCGAGGGGGAAGTACTTC
TRBV20-1,NA,TRBJ2-3,NA,CSASTVGAVSTDTQYF,TGCAGTGCTAGTACCGTCGGAGCGGTTAGCACAGATACGCAGTATTTT
TRBV6-4,NA,TRBJ2-5,once,CARRRQETQYF,TGTGCCAGGAGGCGGCAAGAGACCCAGTACTTC
TRBV7-9,TRBD2,TRBJ2-2,NA,CATDSLLAGATNTGELFF,TGTGCCACCGATTCCCTACTAGCGGGAGCGACGAACACCGGGGAGCTGTTTTTT
TRBV28,NA,TRBJ2-7,NA,CASGPGGNYEQYF,TGTGCCAGCGGCCCTGGGGGCAACTACGAGCAGTACTTC
TRBV7-2,TRBD2,TRBJ2-5,NA,CASSSGGASETQYF,TGTGCCAGCAGCTCCGGGGGGGCCTCGGAGACCCAGTACTTC
TRBV27,TRBD1,TRBJ1-2,once,CASSRDRDANYGYTF,TGTGCCAGCAGTCGAGACAGGGACGCTAACTATGGCTACACCTTC
TRBV7-9,TRBD1,TRBJ1-6,NA,CASSLVGTENSPLHF,TGTGCCAGCAGCTTAGTGGGGACAGAAAATTCACCCCTCCACTTT
TRBV3-1/TRBV3-2,NA,TRBJ2-5,NA,CASSQDRGSETQYF,TGTGCCAGCAGCCAAGATAGAGGTTCGGAGACCCAGTACTTC
TRBV5-1,NA,TRBJ2-3,NA,CASSRSEGTDTQYF,TGCGCTAGCAGTCGGAGCGAGGGCACAGATACGCAGTATTTT
TRBV28,NA,TRBJ2-7,NA,CASSFGGSSYEQYF,TGTGCCAGCAGTTTTGGGGGGAGCTCCTACGAGCAGTACTTC
TRBV6-4,TRBD1,TRBJ2-5,NA,CASSATGGGPQYF,TGTGCCAGCAGTGCGACAGGGGGCGGGCCCCAGTACTTC
TRBV20-1,NA,TRBJ2-3,NA,CSASGRDTDTQYF,TGCAGTGCTAGTGGCAGGGATACAGATACGCAGTATTTT
TRBV4-1,NA,TRBJ2-5,NA,CASSQDLSAETQYF,TGCGCCAGCAGCCAAGATTTGAGCGCGGAGACCCAGTACTTC
TRBV7-2,NA,TRBJ2-2,NA,CASSPNAGGDGELFF,TGTGCCAGCAGCCCTAACGCTGGAGGCGACGGGGAGCTGTTTTTT
TRBV28,NA,TRBJ1-6,few,CASSLPGRQGFDNSPLHF,TGTGCCAGCAGTCTACCGGGCCGGCAGGGTTTTGATAATTCACCCCTCCACTTT
TRBV2,NA,TRBJ1-4,NA,CASSGDPRGSNEKLFF,TGTGCCAGCTCGGGGGACCCCCGAGGGTCTAATGAAAAACTGTTTTTT
TRBV29-1,TRBD1,TRBJ1-1,NA,CSARAGTGITEAFF,TGCAGCGCACGGGCTGGGACAGGGATCACTGAAGCTTTCTTT
TRBV28,TRBD2,TRBJ2-7,once,CASSSKIAGPFSYEQYF,TGTGCCAGCAGTTCCAAGATAGCGGGCCCATTCTCCTACGAGCAGTACTTC
TRBV18,NA,TRBJ2-2,NA,CASARDPGRTGELFF,TGTGCCAGCGCGCGGGACCCTGGTCGGACCGGGGAGCTGTTTTTT